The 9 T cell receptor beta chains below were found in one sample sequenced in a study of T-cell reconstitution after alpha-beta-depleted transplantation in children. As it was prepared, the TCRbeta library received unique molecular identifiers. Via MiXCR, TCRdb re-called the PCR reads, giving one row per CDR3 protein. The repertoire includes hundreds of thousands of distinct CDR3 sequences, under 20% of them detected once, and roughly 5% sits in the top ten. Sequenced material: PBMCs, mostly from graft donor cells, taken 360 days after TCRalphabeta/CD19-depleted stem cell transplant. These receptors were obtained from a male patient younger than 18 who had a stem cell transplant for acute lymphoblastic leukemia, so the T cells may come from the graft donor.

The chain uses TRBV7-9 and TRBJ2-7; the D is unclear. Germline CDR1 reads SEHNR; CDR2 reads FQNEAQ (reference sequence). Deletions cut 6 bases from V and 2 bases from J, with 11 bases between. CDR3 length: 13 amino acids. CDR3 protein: CASRASATYEQYF. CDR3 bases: TGTGCCAGCAGGGCGTCCGCCACCTACGAGCAGTACTTC.

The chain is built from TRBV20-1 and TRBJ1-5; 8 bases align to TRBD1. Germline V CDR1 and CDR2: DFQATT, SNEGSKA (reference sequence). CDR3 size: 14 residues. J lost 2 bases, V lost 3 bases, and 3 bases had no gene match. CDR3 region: CSASPDRGNQPQHF. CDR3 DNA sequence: TGCAGTGCTAGCCCGGACAGGGGCAATCAGCCCCAGCATTTT.

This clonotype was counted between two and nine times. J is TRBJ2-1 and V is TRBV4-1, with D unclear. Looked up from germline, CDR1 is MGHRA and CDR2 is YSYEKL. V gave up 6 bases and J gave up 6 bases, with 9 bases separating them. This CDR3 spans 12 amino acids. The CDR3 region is CASSVTGNEQFF. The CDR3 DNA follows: TGCGCCAGCAGTGTAACGGGCAATGAGCAGTTCTTC.

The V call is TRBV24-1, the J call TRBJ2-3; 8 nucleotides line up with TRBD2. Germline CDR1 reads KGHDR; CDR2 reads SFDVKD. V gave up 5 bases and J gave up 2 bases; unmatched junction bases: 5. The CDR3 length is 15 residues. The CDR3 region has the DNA TGTGCCACCAGTGCCGCGGGAGGAACCACAGATACGCAGTATTTT. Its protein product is CATSAAGGTTDTQYF.

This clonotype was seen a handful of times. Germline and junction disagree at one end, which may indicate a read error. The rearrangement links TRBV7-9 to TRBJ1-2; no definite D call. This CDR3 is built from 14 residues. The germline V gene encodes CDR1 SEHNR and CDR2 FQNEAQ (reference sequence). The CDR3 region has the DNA TGTGCCAGCAGCTTAGCGAAGGAGGACTACGGCTACACCTTC. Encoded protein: CASSLAKEDYGYTF.

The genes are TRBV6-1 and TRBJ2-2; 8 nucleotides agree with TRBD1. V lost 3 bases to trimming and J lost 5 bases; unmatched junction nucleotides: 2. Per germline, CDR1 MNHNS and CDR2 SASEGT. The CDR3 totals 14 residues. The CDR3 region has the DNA TGTGCCAGCAGTGACAGGGGGCAAACCGGGGAGCTGTTTTTT. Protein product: CASSDRGQTGELFF.

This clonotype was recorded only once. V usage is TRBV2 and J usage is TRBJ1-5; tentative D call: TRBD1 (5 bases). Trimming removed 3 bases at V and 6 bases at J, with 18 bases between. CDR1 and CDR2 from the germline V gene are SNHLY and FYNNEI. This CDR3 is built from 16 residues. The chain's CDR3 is CASSDGVGGPVQPQHF. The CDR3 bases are TGTGCCAGCAGTGATGGGGTTGGGGGTCCTGTTCAGCCCCAGCATTTT.

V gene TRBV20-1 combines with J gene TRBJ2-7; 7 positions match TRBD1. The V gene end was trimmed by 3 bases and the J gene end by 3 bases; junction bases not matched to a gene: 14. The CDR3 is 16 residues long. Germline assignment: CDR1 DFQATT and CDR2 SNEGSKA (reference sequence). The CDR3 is CSASNAGGQTYYEQYF. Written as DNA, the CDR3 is TGCAGTGCTAGTAACGCAGGGGGACAAACCTACTACGAGCAGTACTTC.

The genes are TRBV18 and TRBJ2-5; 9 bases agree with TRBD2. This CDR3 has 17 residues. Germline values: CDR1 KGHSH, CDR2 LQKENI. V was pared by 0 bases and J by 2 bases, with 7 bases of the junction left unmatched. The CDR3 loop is CASSPPDAGGRQETQYF. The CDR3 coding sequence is TGTGCCAGCTCACCACCTGATGCGGGAGGGAGACAAGAGACCCAGTACTTC.